The 5 T cell receptor beta chains presented below share a single source sample, sequenced in a study of blood T cell repertoires in COVID-19. Some clones are missing from TCRdb's copy, which holds only in-frame ones; the method was immunoSEQ multiplex PCR. This table holds fewer than 150,000 clones, 75% to 90% found once. Sequences were obtained from peripheral blood. Receptor source: a woman aged 55-70 years with COVID-19, enrolled during active disease.

Concerning this clone itself: The sample carries other DNA sequences with the same CDR3. This chain connects TRBV4-2 to TRBJ1-4; 10 nucleotides match TRBD1. The CDR3 covers 15 residues. Trimming removed 0 bases from V and 8 bases from J; junction bases left unmatched: 3. Germline CDR1 is LGHNA and CDR2 is YNFKEQ. CDR3 coding DNA: TGTGCCAGCAGCCAAGAAGGACAGGGGGGCGAAAAACTGTTTTTT. It translates to CASSQEGQGGEKLFF.

The chain has TRBV3-1 (or the pseudogene TRBV3-2) and TRBJ1-4; 7 positions match TRBD1. CDR1 and CDR2 from the germline V gene are LGHDT and YNNKEL (reference sequence). Trimming took 1 base from V and 2 from J; bases not matched to a gene: 16. CDR3 length: 20 amino acids. The CDR3 protein is CASSQGRFGGGVRTNEKLFF. Here the CDR3 DNA reads TGTGCCAGCAGCCAAGGACGCTTTGGAGGGGGCGTTAGGACTAATGAAAAACTGTTTTTT.

This chain uses TRBV24-1 with TRBJ1-4; tentatively, D is TRBD1 (6 bases). The CDR3 is 13 residues long. The germline CDR1 and CDR2 sequences are KGHDR and SFDVKD. Trimming shortened V by 9 bases and J by 2 bases, and 9 bases separated the two germline ends. The CDR3: CATRGATNEKLFF. The CDR3 nucleotides read TGTGCCACCCGGGGGGCTACTAATGAAAAACTGTTTTTT.

V usage is TRBV6-5 and J usage is TRBJ1-5; TRBD1 aligns across 9 bases. The V segment lost 4 bases and the J segment 6 bases; nucleotides outside the gene matches: 4. Per germline, CDR1 MNHEY and CDR2 SVGAGI. The CDR3 length is 14 residues. The CDR3 bases are TGTGCCAGCAGTTGGACAGGGGTCGGTCAGCCCCAGCATTTT. It translates to CASSWTGVGQPQHF.

V usage is TRBV24-1 and J usage is TRBJ1-2; tentative D call: TRBD1 (5 bases). CDR3 length equals 12 residues. The V and J ends lost 5 bases and 8 bases respectively, with 11 bases between them. Germline values: CDR1 KGHDR, CDR2 SFDVKD. The CDR3 here is CATSAGDWGYTF. CDR3 nucleotide sequence: TGTGCCACCAGTGCGGGGGATTGGGGCTACACCTTC.